This T cell receptor beta chain was observed in a study of shared clonotypes between healthy human individuals. Naive CD8 cells were CD45RO-negative, positively selected for CCR7, excluding terminally differentiated effector memory CD45RA+ cells. Adults of Caucasian background living in Nashville, Tennessee made up all donors. Profiling relied on immunoSEQ multiplex PCR, and the TCRdb table lists in-frame clones only, not all of them. This sample has hundreds of thousands of clones, with around 96% found just once. The sample taken for sequencing was naive CD8+ T cells sorted from blood. The TCR sequence derives from a woman in her twenties or thirties in good health.

The CDR3 region is CASSLAGTAYIYGYTF. The CDR3 region has the DNA TGTGCCAGCAGCTTGGCCGGGACAGCATATATCTATGGCTACACCTTC. The rearrangement links TRBV5-4 to TRBJ1-2; TRBD1 matches at 7 bases. V gave up 0 bases and J gave up 4 bases; unmatched junction bases: 9. Per germline, CDR1 SGHNT and CDR2 YYREEE (reference sequence). The CDR3 covers 16 residues.